This TCR beta chain originates from a study of T cell responses to AZD1222 COVID-19 vaccine. Clones were sequenced by immunoSEQ multiplex PCR, and TCRdb holds only the in-frame ones, with some missing. The repertoire consists of approximately 89,000 clones, with about 86% occurring once and the leading ten covering about 6%. Study results and limitations: Of the AZD1222 recipients, only five to seven were seropositive at baseline. Clonal diversity was possibly underestimated, and the donors were mostly white British, with more females. The span of vaccine-associated CD4 TCRs extended across spike, with dominance at 160-218 and 743-854.

The CDR3 runs 18 residues. Per germline, CDR1 MNHNS and CDR2 SASEGT. Trimming stripped 1 base from V and 6 bases from J, with 24 bases between. A remark on this clone: The antigen remains undetermined.

Pooled in the analysis were second doses at about 4 or about 12 weeks. The chain recombines TRBV6-1 with TRBJ1-1; no reliable D call. Sequenced here: peripheral blood, sampled 28 days after the second AZD1222 dose. The receptor's source is an adult who received the AZD1222 COVID-19 vaccine. The CDR3 region is CASSEVNPIRLSLSEAFF. The CDR3 bases are TGTGCCAGCAGTGAAGTCAACCCTATTAGACTTAGCCTATCTGAAGCTTTCTTT.